Listed below are T cell receptor beta chains from one sample, sequenced in a study of control samples from healthy donors and cancer patients. Generated by immunoSEQ multiplex PCR, the TCRdb table keeps only in-frame clones and is missing some. The sample lists about 140,000 clones, approximately 88% occurring once. The sequenced sample consisted of blood. These receptor sequences come from a young man in good health. Each CDR3 is given with its conserved first and last residue. Each record gives: D gene, J gene, clone size, V gene, CDR3 protein, CDR3 DNA. D genes are given only for firm matches. Where a row states a size, it is once, few, many or the class of an expanded clone; other rows omit it.

D gene: TRBD2
J gene: TRBJ2-2
clone size: NA
V gene: TRBV2
CDR3 protein: CASTPWGGNTGELFF
CDR3 DNA: TGTGCCAGCACCCCCTGGGGGGGTAACACCGGGGAGCTGTTTTTT

D gene: NA
J gene: TRBJ2-7
clone size: NA
V gene: TRBV6-7
CDR3 protein: CASSLSPLSSYEQYF
CDR3 DNA: TGTGCCAGCAGTTTGTCTCCGCTGAGCTCCTACGAGCAGTACTTC

D gene: TRBD1
J gene: TRBJ1-1
clone size: NA
V gene: TRBV19
CDR3 protein: CASSIDRAVAFF
CDR3 DNA: TGTGCCAGTAGTATCGACAGGGCGGTAGCTTTCTTT

D gene: TRBD2
J gene: TRBJ2-1
clone size: NA
V gene: TRBV7-3
CDR3 protein: CASSPRGTSGRNEQFF
CDR3 DNA: TGTGCCAGCAGCCCCCGTGGGACTAGCGGCAGGAATGAGCAGTTCTTC

D gene: NA
J gene: TRBJ2-1
clone size: once
V gene: TRBV9
CDR3 protein: CASSSSGFSYNEQFF
CDR3 DNA: TGTGCCAGCAGTTCCTCAGGGTTCTCCTACAATGAGCAGTTCTTC

D gene: NA
J gene: TRBJ1-1
clone size: NA
V gene: TRBV5-6
CDR3 protein: CASSLALRDTEAFF
CDR3 DNA: TGTGCCAGCAGCTTGGCCTTAAGAGACACTGAAGCTTTCTTT

D gene: TRBD2
J gene: TRBJ2-7
clone size: once
V gene: TRBV27
CDR3 protein: CASSPRGGENEQYF
CDR3 DNA: TGTGCCAGCAGTCCACGTGGGGGGGAAAACGAGCAGTACTTC

D gene: NA
J gene: TRBJ1-3
clone size: NA
V gene: TRBV7-6
CDR3 protein: CASSSRGGGNTIYF
CDR3 DNA: TGTGCCAGCAGCTCCCGGGGAGGTGGAAACACCATATATTTT

D gene: TRBD1
J gene: TRBJ1-2
clone size: NA
V gene: TRBV6-5
CDR3 protein: CASSSYGTGEIPGYTF
CDR3 DNA: TGTGCCAGCAGTTCCTATGGGACAGGGGAGATTCCTGGCTACACCTTC

D gene: NA
J gene: TRBJ1-3
clone size: NA
V gene: TRBV9
CDR3 protein: CASSEGSGNTIYF
CDR3 DNA: TGTGCCAGCAGCGAGGGTTCTGGAAACACCATATATTTT

D gene: TRBD1
J gene: TRBJ1-2
clone size: NA
V gene: TRBV9
CDR3 protein: CASSTQGAYGYTF
CDR3 DNA: TGTGCCAGCAGCACTCAGGGGGCGTATGGCTACACCTTC

D gene: NA
J gene: TRBJ1-2
clone size: NA
V gene: TRBV4-3
CDR3 protein: CASSQDQVASRSYGYTF
CDR3 DNA: TGCGCCAGCAGCCAAGATCAGGTCGCCAGTAGGTCCTACGGCTACACCTTC

D gene: TRBD1
J gene: TRBJ1-1
clone size: NA
V gene: TRBV19
CDR3 protein: CASSTTRQGEAFF
CDR3 DNA: TGTGCCAGTAGTACCACCCGACAGGGTGAAGCTTTCTTT